Following are 25 T cell receptor beta chains from one sample sequenced in a study of neurological immune-mediated disorders (dated by TCRdb to about 2019). Receptors were amplified or captured by 5' RACE. Sequencing was carried out with an Illumina HiSeq 2500. The raw public data were reprocessed by TCRdb itself: fastp quality trimming at Q25, MiXCR clonotype calling, in-frame beta chains only. Rows with a matching CDR3 protein are joined into one entry that keeps the most common DNA and genes. The sample has 49,000 or so distinct CDR3 sequences on record, 3.5% to 5% of them singletons. Of the sample, 5.5% to 6.5% is held by the ten largest clones. Sequenced sample: PBMCs. The receptors derive from a woman aged 55 to 70 with multiple sclerosis.

This clonotype was observed a few times. The conserved closing phenylalanine or tryptophan is absent in this CDR3, likely reflecting a read error. The chain recombines TRBV5-1 with TRBJ1-1, with no clear D. The CDR3 runs to 13 residues. The germline V gene has CDR1 SGHRS and CDR2 YFSETQ. V lost 3 bases and J 1 base, leaving 7 bases between the germline ends. The CDR3 loop reads CASSSDGNTEAFN. The CDR3 DNA is TGCGCCAGCAGCTCGGACGGGAACACTGAAGCTTTCAAT.

This clonotype was found many times. The rearrangement links TRBV20-1 to TRBJ2-5; 8 bases agree with TRBD2. V gave up 6 bases and J gave up 2 bases; unmatched junction bases: 8. The CDR3 covers 14 residues. Germline V CDR1 and CDR2: DFQATT, SNEGSKA (reference sequence). The CDR3, as DNA: TGCAGTGCCCGCCGGGGGGGGCTACAAGAGACCCAGTACTTC. Translated, it gives CSARRGGLQETQYF.

This clonotype was observed many times. The chain combines TRBV20-1 with TRBJ1-2; TRBD1 is a possible D gene (6 bases). This CDR3 has 14 amino acids. V was trimmed by 3 bases and J by 4 bases, leaving 15 bases between them. Germline V gene lookup returns CDR1 DFQATT and CDR2 SNEGSKA (reference sequence). CDR3 DNA sequence: TGCAGTGCTAGCTCTGGGAAGGGGGTCTATGGCTACACCTTC. The encoded protein is CSASSGKGVYGYTF.

This clonotype was seen many times. The gene calls are TRBV29-1 and TRBJ2-1, with a possible D match to TRBD1 (6 bases). V was cut by 0 bases and J by 9 bases, with 9 bases left in between. From germline, CDR1 is SQVTM and CDR2 ANQGSEA. The CDR3 totals 12 residues. In nucleotides, the CDR3 is TGCAGCGTTGAAGATTTAGGGGGTGAGCAGTTCTTC. Translated: CSVEDLGGEQFF.

The V and J genes are TRBV6-6 and TRBJ1-6, with no clear D. Germline V lookup: CDR1 MNHNY, CDR2 SVGAGI (reference sequence). This CDR3 region has 15 residues. With 7 bases removed from V and 7 bases from J, the gap between germline ends came to 17 bases. The chain's CDR3 is CASTSGVHENSPLHF. CDR3 coding DNA: TGTGCCAGCACCTCCGGGGTCCATGAGAATTCACCCCTCCACTTT.

This clonotype was recorded at least ten times. The chain joins TRBV21-1 to TRBJ1-1; the D segment call TRBD1 is taken from the table without a DNA check. TRBV21-1 is annotated as a pseudogene. CDR3 size: 15 residues. The CDR3 here is CASIHPGGTGPEAFF. The CDR3 DNA follows: TGTGCCAGCATTCACCCGGGGGGTACAGGACCTGAAGCTTTCTTT.

This clonotype was seen repeatedly, ten times or more. The rearrangement uses TRBV3-1 and TRBJ2-7; D unresolved. Between the trimmed V and J ends, which lost 1 base and 6 bases, there was a span of 10 bases. Germline V gene sequence: CDR1 LGHDT, CDR2 YNNKEL (reference sequence). This CDR3 region has 13 residues. The CDR3 reads CASSQAGKPEQYF. The CDR3 coding sequence is TGTGCCAGCAGCCAAGCGGGCAAGCCCGAGCAGTACTTC.

This clonotype was picked up many times. The J gene is TRBJ2-3, the V gene TRBV24-1; D is ambiguous. The CDR3 spans 13 residues. Germline V gene sequence: CDR1 KGHDR, CDR2 SFDVKD. The germline V and J ends were trimmed by 5 bases and 2 bases, with 7 bases remaining between them. CDR3 sequence (DNA): TGTGCCACCAGTGGCTTGGCCACAGATACGCAGTATTTT. Amino acid sequence: CATSGLATDTQYF.

The V gene is TRBV7-2, the J gene TRBJ2-3, with D possibly TRBD2 on 6 matching bases. V dropped 7 bases and J dropped 6 bases, with 17 bases sitting between them. In germline, CDR1 is SGHTA, CDR2 FQGNSA. The CDR3 is 14 amino acids. The CDR3 DNA is TGTGCCAGCAAACTAGCTGTCCACCAGGATACGCAGTATTTT. It codes for CASKLAVHQDTQYF. The entire variable domain, with the rest obtained from reference TRBV7-2 and TRBJ2-3, is as follows: GAGVSQSPSNKVTEKGKDVELRCDPISGHTALYWYRQSLGQGLEFLIYFQGNSAPDKSGLPSDRFSAERTGGSVSTLTIQRTQQEDSAVYLCASKLAVHQDTQYFGPGTRLTVL.

This clonotype has at least ten counts. V gene TRBV6-2 or TRBV6-3 combines with J gene TRBJ1-1; D gene uncertain. This CDR3 is 14 amino acids long. The germline V gene encodes CDR1 MNHEY and CDR2 SVGEGT. V lost 2 bases and J 0 bases, leaving 7 bases between the germline ends. The DNA for the CDR3 is TGTGCCAGCAGTTACAGCAGATTGAACACTGAAGCTTTCTTT. As protein: CASSYSRLNTEAFF.

In its sample, this clonotype was seen many times. The chain employs TRBV20-1 and TRBJ1-4; D is undetermined. The CDR3 extends over 16 amino acids. Germline V lookup: CDR1 DFQATT, CDR2 SNEGSKA (reference sequence). V lost 0 bases and J lost 8, with 19 bases in between. The CDR3 bases are TGCAGTGCTAGAGACGCGAATATCCGGAGGAGAGAAAAACTGTTTTTT. As protein: CSARDANIRRREKLFF.

This clonotype was recorded at least ten times. The rearrangement uses TRBV5-6 and TRBJ2-4; 8 bases align to TRBD1. This CDR3 has 14 residues. Germline assignment: CDR1 SGHDT and CDR2 YYEEEE. J was trimmed by 6 bases and V by 2 bases; bases with no gene match: 4. The CDR3 DNA reads TGTGCCAGCAGCTTTGCCACAGGGGGAAACATTCAGTACTTC. As protein: CASSFATGGNIQYF.

This clonotype was recorded many times. Here the CDR3 DNA reads TGTGCCACCAGTGATCAGGCGGTGGATGAGCAGTTCTTC. The encoded protein is CATSDQAVDEQFF. The chain is built from TRBV24-1 and TRBJ2-1; no firm D call. V gave up 3 bases and J gave up 8 bases, with 10 bases separating them. CDR3 length equals 13 residues. Germline V gene data show CDR1 as KGHDR and CDR2 as SFDVKD.

The chain has TRBV11-3 and TRBJ2-1; TRBD2 agrees at 9 bases. Looked up from germline, CDR1 is SGHNT and CDR2 is YENEEA. The length of the CDR3 is 16 residues. J was trimmed by 4 bases and V by 1 base; bases with no gene match: 5. In DNA, the CDR3 is TGTGCCAGCAGCTTAGTTGGGGCGGGAGGGTACAATGAGCAGTTCTTC. Amino acid sequence: CASSLVGAGGYNEQFF.

This chain connects TRBV7-2 to TRBJ2-1; D perhaps matches TRBD2 (5 bases). The CDR3 loop spans 14 amino acids. Trimming removed 0 bases at V and 7 bases at J, with 10 bases between. The V gene's germline CDR1 is SGHTA and CDR2 FQGNSA. For the CDR3, the DNA is TGTGCCAGCAGCTTAGCTTCGAGGGTTAATGAGCAGTTCTTC. It encodes CASSLASRVNEQFF.

This clonotype was recorded many times. The chain joins TRBV20-1 to TRBJ1-1, with a weak D call TRBD1 (6 bases). The length of the CDR3 is 12 residues. CDR1 and CDR2 (germline): DFQATT, SNEGSKA (reference sequence). V lost 6 bases and J lost 0, with 8 bases in between. The CDR3 is CSARGMNTEAFF. The CDR3 DNA is TGCAGTGCGAGGGGGATGAACACTGAAGCTTTCTTT.

This clonotype has more than one count but fewer than ten. The rearrangement links TRBV11-3 to TRBJ2-3, with D perhaps given as TRBD1 or TRBD2 (5 bases each). V shed 5 bases and J shed 6 bases, with 15 bases lying between them. Per the germline V gene, CDR1 is SGHNT and CDR2 is YENEEA. This CDR3 contains 14 residues. CDR3 sequence reads: CASSPGPVEDTQYF. The CDR3 coding sequence is TGTGCCAGCAGCCCGGGGCCTGTCGAGGATACGCAGTATTTT. The full variable domain, its missing parts supplied by reference TRBV11-3 and TRBJ2-3, is EAGVVQSPRYKIIEKKQPVAFWCNPISGHNTLYWYLQNLGQGPELLIRYENEEAVDDSQLPKDRFSAERLKGVDSTLKIQPAELGDSAVYLCASSPGPVEDTQYFGPGTRLTVL.

This clonotype was found many times. The chain joins TRBV20-1 to TRBJ1-2; D perhaps matches TRBD1 (6 bases). With 5 bases removed from V and 7 bases from J, the gap between germline ends came to 11 bases. Germline V gene data show CDR1 as DFQATT and CDR2 as SNEGSKA (reference sequence). This CDR3 comprises 11 residues. CDR3 sequence: CSAPGTIGYTF. CDR3 bases: TGCAGTGCTCCCGGGACAATTGGCTACACCTTC.

This clonotype was seen repeatedly, ten times or more. This chain joins TRBV3-1 and TRBJ1-2; no clear D. The V gene lost 4 bases and the J gene lost 6 bases, with 6 bases spanning the gap. The CDR3 contains 11 residues. Germline-derived CDR1 and CDR2 are LGHDT and YNNKEL (reference sequence). The DNA for the CDR3 is TGTGCCAGCAGCCGTCTCAATGGCTACACCTTC. This translates into CASSRLNGYTF.

The J gene is TRBJ2-3, the V gene TRBV5-1; no clear D. Trimming shortened V by 0 bases and J by 0 bases, and 8 bases separated the two germline ends. The germline V gene has CDR1 SGHRS and CDR2 YFSETQ. This CDR3 contains 15 residues. The CDR3 region is CASSLETESTDTQYF. In DNA, the CDR3 is TGCGCCAGCAGCTTGGAAACGGAAAGCACAGATACGCAGTATTTT.

This clonotype was found a few times. The chain has TRBV12-3 or TRBV12-4 and TRBJ1-5, with D perhaps TRBD1 (6 bases). The CDR3 sequence is 13 residues long. Trimming removed 6 bases at V and 4 bases at J, with 10 bases between. The CDR3 sequence: CASRPRGNQPQHF. In DNA form, the CDR3 reads TGTGCCAGCAGGCCAAGGGGGAATCAGCCCCAGCATTTT.

This clonotype was picked up many times. One junction end disagrees with the germline gene, perhaps due to a read error. The chain combines TRBV20-1 with TRBJ1-5; maybe TRBD1 (6 bases). This CDR3 has 15 residues. Germline CDR1 is DFQATT and CDR2 is SNEGSKA (reference sequence). The CDR3 region has the DNA TGCAGTGCTACCCCGCCTGGGGGGCGCAATCAGCCCCAGAATTTT. It yields the protein CSATPPGGRNQPQNF.

This clonotype showed up many times. The V gene is TRBV20-1, the J gene TRBJ1-5; TRBD1 aligns across 7 bases. CDR3 length: 16 amino acids. Trimming took 0 bases from V and 3 from J; bases not matched to a gene: 8. Per the germline V gene, CDR1 is DFQATT and CDR2 is SNEGSKA (reference sequence). CDR3: CSARDPLTGNNQPQHF. The CDR3 DNA reads as TGCAGTGCTAGAGATCCCCTGACAGGGAACAATCAGCCCCAGCATTTT.

V and J are TRBV20-1 and TRBJ2-3; no firm D call. CDR1 is DFQATT and CDR2 is SNEGSKA in the germline V gene (reference sequence). This CDR3 has 14 amino acids. Trimming cost V 5 bases and J 4 bases, with 16 bases left between them. Here the CDR3 reads CSALLPPDPDTQYF. The CDR3 nucleotides read TGCAGTGCTCTCCTCCCACCTGATCCAGATACGCAGTATTTT.

A few counts support this clonotype. The chain links TRBV25-1 to TRBJ2-2, with a weak D call TRBD1 (6 bases). CDR3 length: 14 amino acids. The germline CDR1 and CDR2 sequences are MGHDK and SYGVNS. V was shortened by 7 bases and J by 7 bases, with 16 bases between the two germline ends. The CDR3 loop reads CASIRSGEVGELFF. For the CDR3, the DNA is TGTGCCAGCATCCGGTCAGGGGAAGTCGGGGAGCTGTTTTTT.